This T cell receptor (beta chain) was found in a study of blood T cell repertoires in COVID-19. The length of the CDR3 is 18 residues. Trimming took off 2 bases at V and 1 base at J, with 20 bases between the two ends. Germline V CDR1 and CDR2: MDHEN, SYDVKM. In its sample, this clone was seen once. Original processing methods: Researchers report that nucleated cell counts were estimated from reference gene primer amplification. Sequencing used immunoSEQ multiplex PCR; TCRdb keeps in-frame clones, though not all of them. The DNA gave D and trimming, while V, J and clone size come from that table. The sample has some 180,000 clones, about four fifths seen once. Patients of the Seattle cohort, enrolled during active infection, were followed longitudinally.

J is TRBJ1-1 and V is TRBV28; D ambiguous. The receptor was derived from a woman aged 40 to 55 with COVID-19, enrolled during active disease. Sample: peripheral blood. In DNA form, the CDR3 reads TGTGCCAGCAGTTTAGATCAGGTCTTGAAGACCCAGAACACTGAAGCTTTCTTT. Residues: CASSLDQVLKTQNTEAFF.